The 32 T cell receptor beta chains in this list originate from one sample, sequenced in a study of PD-1 blockade in mismatch repair-deficient tumors. TCRdb's table, derived via immunoSEQ multiplex PCR, lists solely in-frame clones and lacks some. The sample records under 95,000 clones, 65% to 85% being singletons. Material: peripheral blood, obtained 44 weeks after starting pembrolizumab. The receptors derive from an adult with mismatch repair-deficient cancer.

This clone was seen only once. This sequence joins TRBV4-3 and TRBJ2-5; the D gene is possibly TRBD2 (6 bases). The germline V gene encodes CDR1 LGHNA and CDR2 YSLEER. V dropped 1 base and J dropped 5 bases, with 17 bases sitting between them. CDR3 size: 16 residues. CDR3 residues: CASSQGVTPGRETQYF. In DNA form, the CDR3 reads TGCGCCAGCAGCCAAGGGGTGACTCCGGGGAGGGAGACCCAGTACTTC.

This clone has a single count. This chain uses TRBV5-4 with TRBJ1-1; D is unresolved. The CDR3 totals 14 residues. CDR1 and CDR2 from the germline V gene are SGHNT and YYREEE (reference sequence). V lost 0 bases to trimming and J lost 10 bases, with 16 bases between them. The CDR3 coding sequence is TGTGCCAGCAGCTTGGATAGGGCTAACGGAGTAGCTTTCTTT. Amino acids: CASSLDRANGVAFF.

V and J are TRBV29-1 and TRBJ2-7, with TRBD2 identical over 13 bases. The J segment lost 3 bases and the V segment lost 0 bases, leaving 2 bases of the junction unmatched. The length of the CDR3 is 15 residues. Germline V gene sequence: CDR1 SQVTM, CDR2 ANQGSEA. The CDR3 coding sequence is TGCAGCGTTGAAGATCGACTAGCGGGAGGCTACGAGCAGTACTTC. Protein sequence: CSVEDRLAGGYEQYF.

The rearrangement uses TRBV4-1 and TRBJ1-1, with D tentatively TRBD1 (6 bases). This CDR3 has 18 residues. Trimming stripped 0 bases from V and 2 bases from J, with 19 bases between. Germline CDR1 and CDR2: MGHRA and YSYEKL. In DNA form, the CDR3 reads TGCGCCAGCAGCCAAGATAGAGTATCGGGCAGGGGAAACACTGAAGCTTTCTTT. It codes for CASSQDRVSGRGNTEAFF.

The chain employs TRBV7-3 and TRBJ1-1; D is perhaps TRBD1 (5 bases). Germline CDR1 is SGHTA and CDR2 is FQGTGA. V shed 5 bases and J shed 4 bases, with 11 bases lying between them. The CDR3 is made up of 13 amino acids. In nucleotides, the CDR3 is TGTGCCAGCAGCGACACCGGGACCACTGAAGCTTTCTTT. This sequence encodes CASSDTGTTEAFF.

V and J are TRBV5-6 and TRBJ2-7; 10 bases align to TRBD2. Trimming at V came to 5 bases and at J to 0 bases, leaving 11 bases not matched to a gene. CDR1 is SGHDT, CDR2 YYEEEE, per germline. The CDR3 is 17 residues long. In DNA form, the CDR3 reads TGTGCCAGCAGTCCGGGTTGGCTAGCGGGAGCCTCCTACGAGCAGTACTTC. Its translation is CASSPGWLAGASYEQYF.

The chain couples TRBV11-2 to TRBJ2-7; 9 nucleotides line up with TRBD2. This CDR3 contains 14 residues. CDR1 is SGHAT and CDR2 is FQNNGV in the germline V gene. V was clipped by 5 bases and J by 0 bases; unmatched bases: 2. CDR3 sequence (DNA): TGTGCCAGCAGCCATAGCGGGAGCTCCTACGAGCAGTACTTC. Its protein product is CASSHSGSSYEQYF.

The V and J genes are TRBV30 and TRBJ1-2; maybe TRBD1 (5 bases). The CDR3 is made up of 12 amino acids. Germline V gene sequence: CDR1 GTSNPN, CDR2 SVGIG (reference sequence). V lost 6 bases to trimming and J lost 8 bases, with 16 bases between them. The CDR3 loop is CACASPGTGYTF. CDR3 DNA sequence: TGTGCCTGTGCAAGTCCCGGGACGGGCTACACCTTC.

This clone showed up just once. This chain links TRBV7-3 with TRBJ2-1; TRBD2 matches at 7 bases. CDR3 length: 14 amino acids. Germline lookup yields CDR1 SGHTA and CDR2 FQGTGA. With V trimmed by 2 bases and J by 4 bases, 2 bases remained unmatched. The DNA for the CDR3 is TGTGCCAGCAGCTTAGGGGGGGTATACAATGAGCAGTTCTTC. Amino acids: CASSLGGVYNEQFF.

The V and J genes are TRBV2 and TRBJ2-4; the D is unclear. The germline V gene has CDR1 SNHLY and CDR2 FYNNEI. The V gene lost 4 bases and the J gene lost 1 base, with 8 bases spanning the gap. The CDR3 has 14 residues. Here the CDR3 reads CASSVMGAKNIQYF. CDR3 nucleotides: TGTGCCAGCAGTGTTATGGGGGCCAAAAACATTCAGTACTTC.

V gene TRBV2 combines with J gene TRBJ1-5, with TRBD1 matching over 8 bases. The germline V gene encodes CDR1 SNHLY and CDR2 FYNNEI. V shed 7 bases and J 9 bases; nucleotides not matched to a gene: 11. CDR3 length: 14 residues. This CDR3 reads CASNPGQGTLPQHF. CDR3 bases: TGTGCCAGCAATCCCGGACAGGGAACTCTGCCCCAGCATTTT.

The chain uses TRBV11-3 and TRBJ1-1; 10 bases agree with TRBD1. The V segment lost 3 bases and the J segment 2 bases; nucleotides outside the gene matches: 6. The CDR3 loop spans 16 amino acids. Germline CDR1 and CDR2: SGHNT and YENEEA. The CDR3 DNA sequence: TGTGCCAGCAGCTTGGGACAGGGGCAAGGAAACACTGAAGCTTTCTTT. Amino acid sequence: CASSLGQGQGNTEAFF.

The rearrangement links TRBV7-9 to TRBJ1-2; D uncertain. CDR3 size: 15 residues. Germline lookup yields CDR1 SEHNR and CDR2 FQNEAQ (reference sequence). V lost 1 base to trimming and J lost 5 bases, with 14 bases between them. The CDR3 coding sequence is TGTGCCAGCAGCTTAGAGGCAGCAGACGTTTATGGCTACACCTTC. Residues: CASSLEAADVYGYTF.

The genes are TRBV11-2 and TRBJ2-2; TRBD1 matches 9 bases. Per the germline V gene, CDR1 is SGHAT and CDR2 is FQNNGV. The ends lost 5 bases at V and 6 bases at J; junction bases unmatched: 13. This CDR3 has 17 residues. The DNA for the CDR3 is TGTGCCAGCAGCCGAACCGGGACAGGGTATTCATCCGGGGAGCTGTTTTTT. Translated: CASSRTGTGYSSGELFF.

The J gene is TRBJ1-4, the V gene TRBV19; D is possibly TRBD1 (5 bases). Trimming removed 2 bases at V and 8 bases at J, with 12 bases between. The V gene's germline CDR1 is LNHDA and CDR2 SQIVND (reference sequence). This CDR3 comprises 14 residues. The CDR3 loop is CASSIQGAREKLFF. The CDR3 bases are TGTGCCAGTAGTATACAAGGGGCCAGGGAAAAACTGTTTTTT.

The chain couples TRBV30 to TRBJ2-2; tentative D call: TRBD2 (5 bases). The CDR3 has 12 amino acids. The germline V and J ends were trimmed by 3 bases and 3 bases, with 5 bases remaining between them. Germline V lookup: CDR1 GTSNPN, CDR2 SVGIG (reference sequence). The CDR3 bases are TGTGCCTGGAGGAGGGACACCGGGGAGCTGTTTTTT. This sequence encodes CAWRRDTGELFF.

This clone is a singleton in its sample. The rearrangement links TRBV27 to TRBJ2-1, with TRBD2 matching 14 bases. V shed 4 bases and J 4 bases; nucleotides not matched to a gene: 6. Per germline, CDR1 MNHEY and CDR2 SMNVEV (reference sequence). The CDR3 length is 17 residues. The CDR3 region has the DNA TGTGCCAGCAGTTCTCGGGGACTAGCGGGAGTATACAATGAGCAGTTCTTC. It translates to CASSSRGLAGVYNEQFF.

This chain uses TRBV6-1 with TRBJ1-4; a weak D match, TRBD1 (6 bases). The germline gives CDR1 MNHNS, CDR2 SASEGT. Deletions cut 3 bases from V and 5 bases from J, with 13 bases between. The CDR3 contains 15 residues. The CDR3 is CASSDRAGVNEKLFF. DNA of the CDR3: TGTGCCAGCAGTGACAGGGCAGGGGTAAATGAAAAACTGTTTTTT.

The rearrangement links TRBV11-2 to TRBJ2-3; TRBD2 is a possible D gene (5 bases). Germline CDR1 and CDR2: SGHAT and FQNNGV. This CDR3 is 15 amino acids long. The V end lost 5 bases, the J end lost 3 bases, and 15 bases lay between the germline ends. DNA of the CDR3: TGTGCCAGCAGCCCGGGGTCGAAATCTACAGATACGCAGTATTTT. Protein: CASSPGSKSTDTQYF. Complete variable domain (other parts from reference TRBV11-2 and TRBJ2-3): EAGVAQSPRYKIIEKRQSVAFWCNPISGHATLYWYQQILGQGPKLLIQFQNNGVVDDSQLPKDRFSAERLKGVDSTLKIQPAKLEDSAVYLCASSPGSKSTDTQYFGPGTRLTVL.

This clone was counted only a few times. V and J are TRBV11-3 and TRBJ2-7, with a weak D call TRBD2 (6 bases). CDR1 is SGHNT, CDR2 YENEEA, per germline. The V end was cut by 4 bases, the J end by 4 bases, with 11 bases between. This CDR3 region has 13 residues. Written as DNA, the CDR3 is TGTGCCAGCAGCTCCTACCTAGCGTACGAGCAGTACTTC. Translated: CASSSYLAYEQYF.

The rearrangement joins TRBV5-6 to TRBJ1-1, with unresolved D. The germline CDR1 and CDR2 sequences are SGHDT and YYEEEE. The CDR3 extends over 13 amino acids. V lost 4 bases, J lost 3 bases, and 10 bases lay in between. In DNA, the CDR3 is TGTGCCAGCAGCGCGTGGTGGGACACTGAAGCTTTCTTT. Amino acid sequence: CASSAWWDTEAFF.

This chain links TRBV7-2 with TRBJ1-3; D is perhaps TRBD1 (6 bases). This CDR3 spans 16 amino acids. V was cut by 5 bases and J by 0 bases, with 14 bases left in between. The germline V gene encodes CDR1 SGHTA and CDR2 FQGNSA. The CDR3 here is CASSTTGSYSGNTIYF. The CDR3 DNA sequence: TGTGCCAGCAGCACAACAGGGTCCTACTCTGGAAACACCATATATTTT.

The V gene is TRBV7-2, the J gene TRBJ1-2; weak D call: TRBD1 (6 bases). Trimming removed 7 bases at V and 4 bases at J, with 7 bases between. The CDR3 runs 11 residues. Germline CDR1 SGHTA, CDR2 FQGNSA. The CDR3 DNA reads as TGTGCCAGCACAGGGGCCTATGGCTACACCTTC. Translation: CASTGAYGYTF.

V usage is TRBV27 and J usage is TRBJ1-2; weak D call: TRBD1 (6 bases). Germline values: CDR1 MNHEY, CDR2 SMNVEV (reference sequence). V was trimmed by 5 bases and J by 5 bases, leaving 18 bases between them. The CDR3 runs to 15 residues. The CDR3, as DNA: TGTGCCAGCAGTCTACAGGGTGCCGCAACGTATGGCTACACCTTC. This encodes CASSLQGAATYGYTF.

This rearrangement joins TRBV28 to TRBJ2-1; 12 positions agree with TRBD2. The CDR3 is made up of 15 amino acids. Unmatched junction bases numbered 4, after V lost 3 bases and J lost 7 bases. The germline CDR1 and CDR2 sequences are MDHEN and SYDVKM. Here the CDR3 DNA reads TGTGCCAGCAGTTTTAGACTAGCGGGAGTTAATGAGCAGTTCTTC. Translated: CASSFRLAGVNEQFF.

This chain connects TRBV19 to TRBJ2-4, with D unclear. The CDR3 spans 16 residues. Trimming left V 5 bases short and J 3 bases short, with 17 bases between. Germline CDR1 reads LNHDA; CDR2 reads SQIVND (reference sequence). The CDR3 here is CASSASLYVDKNIQYF. In nucleotides, the CDR3 is TGTGCCAGTAGTGCTTCGTTGTACGTAGACAAAAACATTCAGTACTTC.

The chain joins TRBV7-3 to TRBJ2-2; 11 nucleotides match TRBD2. After removal of 5 bases from V and 3 bases from J, the junction contained 5 bases not matched to a gene. Germline assignment: CDR1 SGHTA and CDR2 FQGTGA. The CDR3 totals 16 residues. The CDR3, as DNA: TGTGCCAGCAGCGTAGCGGGAGGGCTCGACACCGGGGAGCTGTTTTTT. It encodes CASSVAGGLDTGELFF.

This clone was observed a handful of times. The J gene is TRBJ1-3, the V gene TRBV29-1; no firm D call. Germline CDR1 reads SQVTM; CDR2 reads ANQGSEA. CDR3 length: 11 residues. V was pared by 4 bases and J by 3 bases, with 4 bases between. DNA of the CDR3: TGCAGCGTTGTCAGTGGAAACACCATATATTTT. Protein: CSVVSGNTIYF.

The chain joins TRBV7-6 to TRBJ2-3; 8 nucleotides line up with TRBD2. V was pared by 2 bases and J by 4 bases, with 11 bases of the junction left unmatched. The CDR3 is made up of 17 amino acids. Germline CDR1 and CDR2: SGHVS and FNYEAQ. In DNA form, the CDR3 reads TGTGCCAGCAGCTTACGGGTTTCCGGGGGGGGGCCAGATACGCAGTATTTT. It encodes CASSLRVSGGGPDTQYF.

The chain has TRBV11-3 and TRBJ2-4; D gene unclear. Germline CDR1 SGHNT, CDR2 YENEEA. Trimming shortened V by 1 base and J by 8 bases, and 9 bases separated the two germline ends. This CDR3 region has 13 residues. The CDR3 loop reads CASSLGPLDIQYF. In DNA form, the CDR3 reads TGTGCCAGCAGCTTAGGGCCCCTTGACATTCAGTACTTC.

The chain couples TRBV7-6 to TRBJ1-4; 9 bases match TRBD1. This CDR3 is 14 amino acids long. V trimming: 4 bases; J trimming: 7 bases; junction bases outside the gene matches: 4. Germline values: CDR1 SGHVS, CDR2 FNYEAQ. In DNA form, the CDR3 reads TGTGCCAGCAGCTCGGGACAGGGTACTGAAAAACTGTTTTTT. Its protein product is CASSSGQGTEKLFF.

This clone was observed a handful of times. The gene calls are TRBV11-3 and TRBJ2-3; TRBD1 agrees at 8 bases. The V and J ends lost 8 bases and 6 bases, in that order; junction bases with no gene match: 10. The CDR3 has 14 amino acids. Germline V gene sequence: CDR1 SGHNT, CDR2 YENEEA. In DNA form, the CDR3 reads TGTGCCAGCTGGGGAAGTGGGACAGGCGATACGCAGTATTTT. The encoded protein is CASWGSGTGDTQYF.